Presented here are 18 T cell receptor beta chains from one specimen sequenced in a study of immune cell composition in non-small cell lung cancer. Generated by immunoSEQ multiplex PCR, the TCRdb table keeps only in-frame clones and is missing some. Here the sample spans roughly 5,000 clones, about 83% being singletons. The sample comprised lung tumor tissue. The source is a human donor with non-small cell lung cancer.

The chain is built from TRBV4-3 and TRBJ1-4; 7 nucleotides line up with TRBD1. The length of the CDR3 is 15 residues. With 5 bases clipped from V and 10 bases from J, the junction kept 13 bases outside the gene matches. Germline CDR1 and CDR2: LGHNA and YSLEER. The CDR3: CASSTLNRGLSKLFF. Here the CDR3 DNA reads TGCGCCAGCAGCACCCTAAACAGGGGACTGTCAAAACTGTTTTTT.

This rearrangement joins TRBV27 to TRBJ2-5; 8 bases map to TRBD2. This CDR3 spans 17 amino acids. Germline V gives CDR1 MNHEY, CDR2 SMNVEV (reference sequence). V dropped 6 bases and J dropped 1; count of bases not matched to a gene: 13. The CDR3 reads CASRTPPGRGGQETQYF. The CDR3 region has the DNA TGTGCCAGCAGAACCCCCCCAGGTCGGGGGGGCCAAGAGACCCAGTACTTC.

The count of this clone is one. This chain uses TRBV7-9 with TRBJ1-3; D remains unclear. Germline CDR1 is SEHNR and CDR2 is FQNEAQ (reference sequence). The ends were cut back, 6 bases at V and 0 bases at J, with 12 bases in the middle. There are 15 residues in the CDR3. The CDR3 spells CASRERSSSGNTIYF. The CDR3, as DNA: TGTGCCAGCAGAGAACGGTCAAGCTCTGGAAACACCATATATTTT.

The chain couples TRBV11-2 to TRBJ1-2; no clear D. With 2 bases removed from V and 6 bases from J, the gap between germline ends came to 16 bases. The CDR3 has 15 residues. Germline CDR1 SGHAT, CDR2 FQNNGV. CDR3 bases: TGTGCCAGCAGCTTATTGGGCCCGGGGAGGAATGGCTACACCTTC. It specifies CASSLLGPGRNGYTF.

The V and J genes are TRBV5-6 and TRBJ1-2; TRBD1 matches at 8 bases. In germline, CDR1 is SGHDT, CDR2 YYEEEE. The ends lost 2 bases at V and 8 bases at J; junction bases unmatched: 8. This CDR3 region has 14 residues. The CDR3 nucleotides read TGTGCCAGCAGCTTTGGGGCAGGGGGCCAAGGCTACACCTTC. As protein: CASSFGAGGQGYTF.

The chain is built from TRBV5-1 and TRBJ1-3; TRBD1 is a possible D gene (5 bases). CDR1 is SGHRS, CDR2 YFSETQ, per germline. Trimming took 1 base from V and 3 from J, leaving 11 bases between them. CDR3 length equals 15 residues. The CDR3 bases are TGCGCCAGCAGCTTGAAAAGGGGTGATGGAAACACCATATATTTT. It encodes CASSLKRGDGNTIYF.

This chain connects TRBV15 to TRBJ1-1; D gene unclear. CDR1 and CDR2 from the germline V gene are LNHNV and YYDKDF (reference sequence). The CDR3 spans 13 residues. Trimming stripped 4 bases from V and 5 bases from J, with 11 bases between. CDR3 coding DNA: TGTGCCACCAGCATAGACGTCAGAACTGAAGCTTTCTTT. Translated, it gives CATSIDVRTEAFF. The full variable domain, completed using reference TRBV15 and TRBJ1-1, is DAMVIQNPRYQVTQFGKPVTLSCSQTLNHNVMYWYQQKSSQAPKLLFHYYDKDFNNEADTPDNFQSRRPNTSFCFLDIRSPGLGDTAMYLCATSIDVRTEAFFGQGTRLTVV.

This chain links TRBV5-4 with TRBJ2-1; 8 positions match TRBD2. Trimming cost V 3 bases and J 4 bases; bases outside gene matches: 9. Germline lookup yields CDR1 SGHNT and CDR2 YYREEE (reference sequence). This CDR3 has 16 amino acids. As DNA, the CDR3 is TGTGCCAGCAGCTCGGGGGGGGCGGGGCAATACAATGAGCAGTTCTTC. Its protein product is CASSSGGAGQYNEQFF.

This chain joins TRBV27 and TRBJ1-3; 8 nucleotides line up with TRBD1. The junction had 9 bases not matched to a gene; V was cut back by 6 bases and J by 5 bases. This CDR3 region has 15 residues. Germline V gives CDR1 MNHEY, CDR2 SMNVEV (reference sequence). The CDR3 DNA sequence: TGTGCCAGCAGCCGAACCGGGACAGGAAGAAACACCATATATTTT. Residues: CASSRTGTGRNTIYF.

The chain is built from TRBV5-8 and TRBJ2-3; D remains ambiguous. There are 14 residues in the CDR3. The V end was cut by 0 bases, the J end by 2 bases, with 7 bases between. Germline lookup yields CDR1 SGHTS and CDR2 YDEGEE. The DNA of the CDR3 is TGTGCCAGCAGCTTGGACAGCCTCACAGATACGCAGTATTTT. As protein: CASSLDSLTDTQYF.

A few counts support this clone. The gene calls are TRBV5-1 and TRBJ2-7, with D tentatively TRBD2 (5 bases). The length of the CDR3 is 12 residues. Germline-derived CDR1 and CDR2 are SGHRS and YFSETQ. Trimming left V 5 bases short and J 3 bases short, with 9 bases between. The CDR3 region is CASRKDFYEQYF. The CDR3, as DNA: TGCGCCAGCAGGAAGGACTTCTACGAGCAGTACTTC. The full variable domain, completed using reference TRBV5-1 and TRBJ2-7, is KAGVTQTPRYLIKTRGQQVTLSCSPISGHRSVSWYQQTPGQGLQFLFEYFSETQRNKGNFPGRFSGRQFSNSRSEMNVSTLELGDSALYLCASRKDFYEQYFGPGTRLTVT.

This chain joins TRBV7-9 and TRBJ2-3; D not certain. The CDR3 has 14 amino acids. The germline V gene has CDR1 SEHNR and CDR2 FQNEAQ (reference sequence). Trimming removed 5 bases from V and 2 bases from J, with 11 bases in between. CDR3 DNA: TGTGCCAGCAGCAGACACACCACCACAGATACGCAGTATTTT. Residues: CASSRHTTTDTQYF. The variable domain in full, completed from reference TRBV7-9 and TRBJ2-3, reads DTGVSQNPRHKITKRGQNVTFRCDPISEHNRLYWYRQTLGQGPEFLTYFQNEAQLEKSRLLSDRFSAERPKGSFSTLEIQRTEQGDSAMYLCASSRHTTTDTQYFGPGTRLTVL.

This clone was detected only a few times. The gene calls are TRBV30 and TRBJ2-4; D unresolved. The CDR3 is 13 amino acids. Germline CDR1 and CDR2: GTSNPN and SVGIG (reference sequence). V lost 4 bases, J lost 1 base, and 8 bases lay in between. The CDR3 reads CAWTPRAKNIQYF. CDR3 coding DNA: TGTGCCTGGACCCCCCGGGCCAAAAACATTCAGTACTTC.

The genes are TRBV19 and TRBJ1-5, with unresolved D. Trimming pared 3 bases from V and 0 bases from J, leaving 12 bases between. The germline CDR1 and CDR2 sequences are LNHDA and SQIVND (reference sequence). The CDR3 has 16 amino acids. Here the CDR3 DNA reads TGTGCCAGTAGTATCCGAGGGAAGGGTAGCAATCAGCCCCAGCATTTT. Its translation: CASSIRGKGSNQPQHF.

V gene TRBV2 combines with J gene TRBJ1-4; 7 bases map to TRBD1. Trimming cost V 4 bases and J 12 bases; bases outside gene matches: 14. The CDR3 runs to 15 residues. Germline V gene data show CDR1 as SNHLY and CDR2 as FYNNEI. CDR3 DNA: TGTGCCAGCAGTGTCGACCGGACAGGCGGGTCTCAACTGTTTTTT. Translating gives CASSVDRTGGSQLFF.

The V gene is TRBV5-6, the J gene TRBJ1-4; 8 positions agree with TRBD1. Losses at the gene ends were 2 bases for V and 0 bases for J; bases not matched to a gene: 0. Germline V gives CDR1 SGHDT, CDR2 YYEEEE. The CDR3 sequence is 15 residues long. CDR3 in DNA: TGTGCCAGCAGCTTACAGGGGGCAACTAATGAAAAACTGTTTTTT. Its translation: CASSLQGATNEKLFF.

This clone was detected a few times. The CDR3 DNA follows: TGTGCCAGCAGTTACTCCGGCAGGGACCAAGAGACCCAGTACTTC. Its protein product is CASSYSGRDQETQYF. The chain joins TRBV6-5 to TRBJ2-5, with a weak D call TRBD1 (5 bases). Germline CDR1 reads MNHEY; CDR2 reads SVGAGI. This CDR3 spans 15 amino acids. Trimming stripped 0 bases from V and 0 bases from J, with 8 bases between.

A few counts support this clone. Here the CDR3 DNA reads TGTGCCAGCCTCGACCCCAAAAGGACAGGGTCCCTAAATCAGCCCCAGCATTTT. This sequence encodes CASLDPKRTGSLNQPQHF. The chain carries TRBV11-2 and TRBJ1-5, with 8 bases matching TRBD1. CDR3 length: 18 residues. CDR1 is SGHAT, CDR2 FQNNGV, per germline. The J segment lost 4 bases and the V segment lost 8 bases, leaving 19 bases of the junction unmatched. Complete variable domain (other parts from reference TRBV11-2 and TRBJ1-5): EAGVAQSPRYKIIEKRQSVAFWCNPISGHATLYWYQQILGQGPKLLIQFQNNGVVDDSQLPKDRFSAERLKGVDSTLKIQPAKLEDSAVYLCASLDPKRTGSLNQPQHFGDGTRLSIL.